Following are 10 T cell receptor beta chains from one sample sequenced in a study of T cell responses to AZD1222 COVID-19 vaccine (dated by TCRdb to about 2021). Read against the paper, the sample's time point label means: baseline before first vaccination. The library was produced with the immunoSEQ multiplex PCR assay. TCRdb holds this immuneACCESS table with in-frame rearrangements only. Some clones are missing; in checked studies, unresolved V genes explain under half, and the rest has no known cause. The sample records around 120,000 clones, about nine tenths of which are singletons. The ten largest clones represent 14% of the sample. The material was peripheral blood, obtained on day 0 of AZD1222 vaccination. These TCRs come from an adult in good health.

This clone was recorded only once. This chain's CDR3 is CASSSGTDTQYF. The CDR3 DNA is TGTGCCAGCAGCTCGGGTACAGATACGCAGTATTTT. This chain connects TRBV7-2 to TRBJ2-3; D gene unclear. CDR3 size: 12 residues. Between the trimmed V and J ends, which lost 4 bases and 3 bases, there was a span of 5 bases. Germline lookup yields CDR1 SGHTA and CDR2 FQGNSA.

The CDR3 sequence is CASSLQGNSPLHF. The DNA for the CDR3 is TGTGCCAGCAGCTTGCAGGGAAATTCACCCCTCCACTTT. The genes are TRBV5-5 and TRBJ1-6, with D possibly being TRBD1 (5 bases). This CDR3 is 13 amino acids long. V lost 1 base, J lost 7 bases, and 6 bases lay in between. CDR1 is SGHKS, CDR2 YYEKEE, per germline (reference sequence).

The chain employs TRBV3-1 (or the pseudogene TRBV3-2) and TRBJ2-1; D is perhaps TRBD2 (5 bases). V was trimmed by 0 bases and J by 9 bases, leaving 18 bases between them. CDR1 and CDR2 from the germline V gene are LGHDT and YNNKEL (reference sequence). CDR3 length equals 16 residues. The CDR3 spells CASSQDHTPSPTEQFF. CDR3 bases: TGTGCCAGCAGCCAAGATCATACTCCTAGCCCCACTGAGCAGTTCTTC.

This chain joins TRBV7-8 and TRBJ1-1; D is uncertain. Trimming took 5 bases from V and 5 from J, leaving 12 bases between them. The CDR3 has 13 residues. Germline lookup yields CDR1 SGHVS and CDR2 FQNEAQ. Here the CDR3 reads CASSGSPGTEAFF. CDR3 bases: TGTGCCAGCAGCGGTTCCCCGGGGACTGAAGCTTTCTTT. Combining the CDR3 with reference TRBV7-8 and TRBJ1-1 gives the whole variable domain GAGVSQSPRYKVAKRGQDVALRCDPISGHVSLFWYQQALGQGPEFLTYFQNEAQLDKSGLPSDRFFAERPEGSVSTLKIQRTQQEDSAVYLCASSGSPGTEAFFGQGTRLTVV.

The chain carries TRBV7-9 and TRBJ1-3, with 7 bases fitting TRBD1. The germline V gene encodes CDR1 SEHNR and CDR2 FQNEAQ (reference sequence). The J segment lost 0 bases and the V segment lost 5 bases, leaving 13 bases of the junction unmatched. The CDR3 sequence is 18 residues long. This CDR3 is CASSRWAGQSISGNTIYF. The CDR3 DNA reads TGTGCCAGCAGCCGTTGGGCGGGACAGAGTATCTCTGGAAACACCATATATTTT.

V gene TRBV6-2 or TRBV6-3 combines with J gene TRBJ1-2; 7 nucleotides match TRBD1. V lost 6 bases and J lost 4; bases outside the gene matches: 14. This CDR3 region has 16 residues. Germline CDR1 and CDR2: MNHEY and SVGEGT. CDR3 DNA sequence: TGTGCCAGCAGCCGCTACCGACAGGGTACTTTCTATGGCTACACCTTC. Its protein is CASSRYRQGTFYGYTF.

The chain is built from TRBV2 and TRBJ1-1; D is perhaps TRBD1 (5 bases). V was cut by 4 bases and J by 4 bases, with 7 bases left in between. Germline V gene sequence: CDR1 SNHLY, CDR2 FYNNEI. The CDR3 totals 12 residues. This CDR3 is CASSGQLTEAFF. The CDR3, as DNA: TGTGCCAGCAGTGGACAGCTCACTGAAGCTTTCTTT.

CDR3 protein: CAGQFKGPNTGELFF. The CDR3 region has the DNA TGTGCCGGCCAATTTAAGGGGCCGAACACCGGGGAGCTGTTTTTT. The chain joins TRBV3-1 (or the pseudogene TRBV3-2) to TRBJ2-2, with D possibly TRBD1 on 5 matching bases. This CDR3 has 15 residues. Germline V gives CDR1 LGHDT, CDR2 YNNKEL (reference sequence). The V end was cut by 11 bases, the J end by 0 bases, with 16 bases between.

This chain joins TRBV19 and TRBJ2-3, with unresolved D. The CDR3 consists of 13 residues. Germline assignment: CDR1 LNHDA and CDR2 SQIVND (reference sequence). With 5 bases removed from V and 0 bases from J, the gap between germline ends came to 6 bases. CDR3 region: CASSVSSTDTQYF. The CDR3 DNA reads TGTGCCAGTAGTGTCTCTAGCACAGATACGCAGTATTTT.

The chain couples TRBV28 to TRBJ2-1, with 12 bases aligning to TRBD2. V shed 7 bases, J shed 7 bases, and the junction held 11 bases outside the gene matches. Per germline, CDR1 MDHEN and CDR2 SYDVKM. This CDR3 contains 16 residues. The CDR3 coding sequence is TGTGCCAGCACCACCGCTAGCGGGAGGGCCGAGAATGAGCAGTTCTTC. Its protein product is CASTTASGRAENEQFF.